These 14 T cell receptor beta chains came from one sample sequenced in a study of beta chain features in type 1 diabetes. The study's findings and limits: Within each of all four CD4+ subsets, Type 1 diabetes patients had TCRB CDR3s that were moderately but significantly shorter.

TCRB transcripts that were expressed got sequenced, as all of the isolated RNA had been reverse transcribed. Produced via immunoSEQ multiplex PCR; TCRdb's table is partial and in-frame only. The table shows some 350,000 clones, with roughly 14% occurring only once. These TCRs' antigens remain unknown. The sample was naive CD4+ T cells from blood. These receptors all stem from a woman between 18 and 29 years old with type 1 diabetes.

This clone has a handful of counts. This rearrangement joins TRBV30 to TRBJ2-1; TRBD2 agrees at 13 bases. V gave up 3 bases and J gave up 4 bases; unmatched junction bases: 6. The length of the CDR3 is 16 residues. Germline V lookup: CDR1 GTSNPN, CDR2 SVGIG (reference sequence). The CDR3 loop reads CAWRGGTSGAYNEQFF. As DNA, the CDR3 is TGTGCCTGGAGGGGGGGGACTAGCGGGGCTTACAATGAGCAGTTCTTC.

The chain carries TRBV13 and TRBJ1-4; 7 bases align to TRBD1. There are 14 residues in the CDR3. Germline CDR1 PRHDT, CDR2 FYEKMQ (reference sequence). V shed 5 bases, J shed 5 bases, and the junction held 5 bases outside the gene matches. The CDR3 spells CASSTGQWNEKLFF. The CDR3 DNA follows: TGTGCCAGCAGCACGGGACAGTGGAATGAAAAACTGTTTTTT.

J is TRBJ1-5 and V is TRBV18, with D perhaps TRBD1 (6 bases). V was shortened by 1 base and J by 7 bases, with 14 bases between the two germline ends. Germline V gene data show CDR1 as KGHSH and CDR2 as LQKENI. The CDR3 spans 15 residues. The CDR3 sequence is CASSPLAAGDQPQHF. In DNA form, the CDR3 reads TGTGCCAGCTCACCACTGGCGGCAGGGGACCAGCCCCAGCATTTT.

V and J are TRBV11-2 and TRBJ2-1, with 11 bases identical to TRBD1. CDR1 and CDR2 from the germline V gene are SGHAT and FQNNGV. There are 15 residues in the CDR3. V lost 2 bases and J lost 8; bases outside the gene matches: 5. The CDR3 loop reads CASSLTGTGGDEQFF. The DNA of the CDR3 is TGTGCCAGCAGCTTAACCGGGACAGGGGGTGATGAGCAGTTCTTC.

In this sample, this clone turned up a few times. The V gene is TRBV4-3, the J gene TRBJ1-1, with TRBD1 matching 7 bases. CDR1 and CDR2 from the germline V gene are LGHNA and YSLEER. This CDR3 spans 15 amino acids. V was pared by 4 bases and J by 5 bases, with 10 bases of the junction left unmatched. The DNA for the CDR3 is TGCGCCAGCAGCCCCTCGACAGGGTTTGGGACTGAAGCTTTCTTT. The encoded protein is CASSPSTGFGTEAFF.

This clone has more than one count but fewer than ten. The V gene is TRBV19, the J gene TRBJ2-3; D ambiguous. The CDR3 runs to 12 residues. Germline CDR1 is LNHDA and CDR2 is SQIVND (reference sequence). V was shortened by 3 bases and J by 7 bases, with 8 bases between the two germline ends. In nucleotides, the CDR3 is TGTGCCAGTAGTATGTCCGAGTATACGCAGTATTTT. This codes for CASSMSEYTQYF.

The V call is TRBV5-1, the J call TRBJ2-1; tentatively, D is TRBD2 (5 bases). The V gene lost 2 bases and the J gene lost 7 bases, with 13 bases spanning the gap. The CDR3 is 14 residues long. Germline V gene sequence: CDR1 SGHRS, CDR2 YFSETQ. CDR3 residues: CASSLGGADNEQFF. CDR3 sequence (DNA): TGCGCCAGCAGCTTAGGAGGAGCGGATAATGAGCAGTTCTTC.

The chain links TRBV18 to TRBJ2-7, with a tentative D call TRBD2 (6 bases). The ends were cut back, 6 bases at V and 0 bases at J, with 15 bases in the middle. Germline CDR1 reads KGHSH; CDR2 reads LQKENI. The CDR3 totals 15 residues. The CDR3 is CASSGGTESSYEQYF. The CDR3 nucleotides are TGTGCCAGCTCGGGCGGGACGGAGAGCTCCTACGAGCAGTACTTC. Filled out from reference TRBV18 and TRBJ2-7, the complete variable domain reads NAGVMQNPRHLVRRRGQEARLRCSPMKGHSHVYWYRQLPEEGLKFMVYLQKENIIDESGMPKERFSAEFPKEGPSILRIQQVVRGDSAAYFCASSGGTESSYEQYFGPGTRLTVT.

This clone has more than one count but fewer than ten. The chain joins TRBV9 to TRBJ2-2; D is ambiguous. CDR3 length: 15 residues. V lost 3 bases and J 4 bases, leaving 13 bases between the germline ends. Per the germline V gene, CDR1 is SGDLS and CDR2 is YYNGEE. The DNA of the CDR3 is TGTGCCAGCAGCGGGGTTCAGGATCGCACCGGGGAGCTGTTTTTT. It translates to CASSGVQDRTGELFF.

This clone occurred a few times. The chain joins TRBV10-3 to TRBJ2-2, with TRBD2 as a possible D gene (5 bases). The CDR3 runs 14 residues. The germline V gene encodes CDR1 ENHRY and CDR2 SYGVKD. Trimming took off 4 bases at V and 7 bases at J, with 13 bases between the two ends. CDR3 amino acids: CAISGREGSGELFF. For the CDR3, the DNA is TGTGCCATCAGTGGCCGGGAAGGGAGCGGGGAGCTGTTTTTT.

This clone was seen more than once but under ten times. The V and J genes are TRBV10-3 and TRBJ2-7; D possibly corresponds to TRBD2 (6 bases). CDR1 and CDR2 from the germline V gene are ENHRY and SYGVKD. The CDR3 covers 13 residues. The ends were cut back, 3 bases at V and 6 bases at J, with 12 bases in the middle. The CDR3 spells CAISDLGEAEQYV. Here the CDR3 DNA reads TGTGCCATCAGTGATTTGGGGGAGGCCGAGCAGTACGTC.

This clone was counted between two and nine times. A junction boundary mismatches the germline segment, possibly from a read error. The V gene is TRBV5-1, the J gene TRBJ2-5, with 8 bases matching TRBD2. The germline gives CDR1 SGHRS, CDR2 YFSETQ. This CDR3 has 14 amino acids. CDR3 in DNA: TGCGCCAGCAGCTTGATCGGGAGGGGGGAGATCCAGTACTTC. The encoded protein is CASSLIGRGEIQYF. Together with reference TRBV5-1 and TRBJ2-5, the CDR3 gives the full variable domain: KAGVTQTPRYLIKTRGQQVTLSCSPISGHRSVSWYQQTPGQGLQFLFEYFSETQRNKGNFPGRFSGRQFSNSRSEMNVSTLELGDSALYLCASSLIGRGEIQYFGPGTRLLVL.

The chain is built from TRBV29-1 and TRBJ2-1; 10 bases align to TRBD2. The CDR3 is made up of 16 amino acids. Looked up from germline, CDR1 is SQVTM and CDR2 is ANQGSEA. J was trimmed by 4 bases and V by 4 bases; bases with no gene match: 10. As DNA, the CDR3 is TGCAGCGTTGGGGGAAGCGGGAGGGCCGATTACAATGAGCAGTTCTTC. It translates to CSVGGSGRADYNEQFF.

The V call is TRBV11-3, the J call TRBJ1-2, with 9 bases matching TRBD1. Germline assignment: CDR1 SGHNT and CDR2 YENEEA. This CDR3 has 17 residues. The trim removed 1 base at V and 0 bases at J, leaving 6 bases unmatched. CDR3 DNA sequence: TGTGCCAGCAGCTTAGCGGGACAGGGTTCAGCTAACTATGGCTACACCTTC. Translating it yields CASSLAGQGSANYGYTF.